This T cell receptor beta chain came from a study of shared clonotypes between healthy human individuals. Regarding this clone: In the same sample, other DNA sequences code for this CDR3.

The assay was immunoSEQ multiplex PCR, and TCRdb's table has in-frame clones only and misses some. The repertoire holds 450,000 to 700,000 clones, with about 95% as singletons. Naive CD8 cells, CD45RO-negative and positively selected for CCR7, excluded terminally differentiated effector memory CD45RA+ cells. V was pared by 2 bases and J by 0 bases, with 2 bases between. The CDR3 is 12 amino acids. Germline V lookup: CDR1 SQVTM, CDR2 ANQGSEA. The chain recombines TRBV29-1 with TRBJ2-1; unclear D gene. The receptor was derived from a woman in her 30s in good health. The specimen was naive CD8+ T cells sorted from blood. The CDR3 DNA reads as TGCAGCGTTGAACGCTCCTACAATGAGCAGTTCTTC. It encodes CSVERSYNEQFF.